The present T cell receptor beta chain was sequenced within a study of shared clonotypes between healthy human individuals. Study findings and constraints: Only blood underwent sampling, and tissue repertoires likely differ.

Original data processing: ImmunoSEQ sequences covered only the junction and lacked quality scores; filtering therefore differed. The assay was immunoSEQ multiplex PCR, and TCRdb's table has in-frame clones only and misses some. That table furnishes V, J and clone size, whereas the DNA furnished D and trimming. The sample includes more than 150,000 clones, approximately 62% of them seen just once. CDR1 SGHTA and CDR2 FQGNSA come from the germline V gene. The CDR3 contains 16 residues. Trimming took 0 bases from V and 2 from J; bases not matched to a gene: 5. Comment on this clone: The target antigen is unknown.

The rearrangement links TRBV7-2 to TRBJ2-5, with 8 nucleotides matching TRBD1. Sequences were obtained from memory CD4+ T cells sorted from blood. Documented subset: CD45RA-negative fraction. The sequence was obtained from a man aged 30-40 years in good health. CDR3 coding DNA: TGTGCCAGCAGCTTAGCTCGGGACAGGTTACAAGAGACCCAGTACTTC. It specifies CASSLARDRLQETQYF.